This T cell receptor beta chain emerged from a study of blood T cell repertoires in COVID-19 (dated by TCRdb to 2020 to 2022). About the full investigation: Samples from collaborators originated in the United States, Italy and Spain and spanned both the acute and convalescent phases of COVID-19. HLA class I and class II types, where available, came from metadata supplied by the sample provider rather than from assay-based typing. The material from the prospective study consisted of cDNA or gDNA derived from T cells, B-cell-depleted T cells, or PBMCs. Subjects who had been exposed to COVID-19, were actively infected with it, or had recovered from it provided the deeply sampled blood TCRbeta repertoires that made up the dataset. The sample metadata nearly always contained a de-identified subject ID, COVID-19 status, age in years and sex. The repertoires were made available in a free public database intended to serve as a resource for research on the immune response to SARS-CoV-2. Samples were obtained from the ongoing ImmuneRACE study (first 160 participants) and from about 1,300 subjects provided by 6 global collaborators. The full study reports these points: How much clinical and demographic metadata was included differed by source and by participant, and the metadata was provided uncurated.

The CDR3, from cysteine to phenylalanine, totals 12 residues. The entry retains the CDR3 DNA only, 36 bases that are in frame from base 1. Here V drops 5 bases and J drops 10 bases, and the junction holds 2 bases not matched to any gene. Based on the germline V gene, the CDR1 and CDR2 sequences are SGHVS and FQNEAQ. Participants in the prospective study were aged about 18 to 90 years, lived in 20 to 30 United States geographic areas, and enrolled through a virtual design. Cohort assignment in the prospective study relied on participant-reported clinical history from a screening survey and a study questionnaire. ImmuneRACE Cohort 3 recovered participants were defined by two consecutive negative NP/OP PCR tests, healthcare professional clearance, or symptom resolution. Each participant in the prospective study had whole blood, serum and a nasopharyngeal or oropharyngeal swab collected by mobile phlebotomists. Over an approximately two-month period, participants in the prospective study had the option of providing additional blood draws and questionnaires. Before DNA extraction, prospective study blood samples were shipped either frozen or at room temperature.

TCRbeta CDR3 regions were amplified from genomic DNA by means of the immunoSEQ Assay, a bias-controlled multiplex PCR. Per the original workflow: Nucleated cell counts per sample were estimated from amplification of reference gene primers within the assay. Sequence reads were collapsed and filtered to measure the absolute abundance of every unique TCRbeta CDR3 rearrangement. For each sample, productive Simpson clonality was calculated as the square root of Simpson's diversity index over productive rearrangements. The immuneACCESS repertoire file appears here via TCRdb, limited to in-frame rearrangements. These files lack a portion of the clones; in checked studies, under half of the deficit traces to unresolved V genes, and the cause of the others is not known. That table gives V, J and clone size, and the DNA gave D and trimming. This sample holds fewer than 250,000 clones; around 80% were observed only once. The ten largest clones take up 1.8% of the sample.

Notes on this clone: The target of this receptor is not known. No qualities accompany the bases; no much larger clone lies one base away.

This TCR was sampled from a man aged 60 to 75 who had recovered from COVID-19. The rearranged chain carries TRBV7-8 and TRBJ1-6; a stretch of 7 junction bases matches TRBD1. The specimen sequenced was PBMCs or T cells enriched from blood (not recorded which). The CDR3 here reads CASSRDSSPLHF. At the DNA level, the sequence is TGTGCCAGCAGCAGGGACAGCTCACCCCTCCACTTT.